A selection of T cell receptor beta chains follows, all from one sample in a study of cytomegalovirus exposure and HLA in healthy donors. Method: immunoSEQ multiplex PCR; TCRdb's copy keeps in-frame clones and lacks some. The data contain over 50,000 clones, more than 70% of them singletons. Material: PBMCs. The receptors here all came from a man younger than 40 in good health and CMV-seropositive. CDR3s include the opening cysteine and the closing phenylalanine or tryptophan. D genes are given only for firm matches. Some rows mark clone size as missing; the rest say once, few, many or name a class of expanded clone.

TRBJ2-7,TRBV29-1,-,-,CSVGEPRDEQYF,TGCAGCGTTGGTGAGCCGCGGGACGAGCAGTACTTC
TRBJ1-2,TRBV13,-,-,CASSPRGNYGYTF,TGTGCCAGCAGTCCCAGGGGTAACTATGGCTACACCTTC
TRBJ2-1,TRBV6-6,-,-,CASSYSRTANNEQFF,TGTGCCAGCAGTTACTCGCGGACAGCCAACAATGAGCAGTTCTTC
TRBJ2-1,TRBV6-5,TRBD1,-,CASTPDRGLDNEQFF,TGTGCCAGCACCCCGGACAGGGGGCTCGACAATGAGCAGTTCTTC
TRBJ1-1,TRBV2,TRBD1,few,CASTLDRGNTEAFF,TGTGCCAGCACTCTGGACAGGGGGAACACTGAAGCTTTCTTT
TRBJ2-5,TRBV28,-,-,CASSSGAPWAQYF,TGTGCCAGCAGTTCAGGGGCCCCGTGGGCCCAGTACTTC
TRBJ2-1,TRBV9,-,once,CASSAGSSGNEQFF,TGTGCCAGCTCGGCCGGGTCGTCGGGTAATGAGCAGTTCTTC
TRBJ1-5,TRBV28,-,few,CASSPPGGVNQPQHF,TGTGCCAGCAGTCCCCCCGGGGGGGTCAATCAGCCCCAGCATTTT
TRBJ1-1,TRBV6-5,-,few,CASSYGGNTEAFF,TGTGCCAGCAGCTACGGAGGGAACACTGAAGCTTTCTTT
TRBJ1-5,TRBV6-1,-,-,CASTGQLNQPQHF,TGTGCCAGCACGGGACAACTGAATCAGCCCCAGCATTTT
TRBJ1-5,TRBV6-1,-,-,CASSGGGYSNQPQHF,TGTGCCAGCAGTGGGGGCGGATATAGCAATCAGCCCCAGCATTTT
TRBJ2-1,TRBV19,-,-,CASSIGQRVINEQFF,TGTGCCAGTAGTATAGGTCAGCGGGTGATCAATGAGCAGTTCTTC
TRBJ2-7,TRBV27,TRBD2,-,CASSFPDRASGTYEQYF,TGTGCCAGCAGTTTCCCCGATAGGGCTAGCGGGACCTACGAGCAGTACTTC
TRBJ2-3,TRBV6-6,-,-,CASSTLQGNTDTQYF,TGTGCCAGCAGTACCCTCCAGGGGAACACAGATACGCAGTATTTT
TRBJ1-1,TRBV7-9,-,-,CSSSLRGTEAFF,TGTTCCAGCAGCTTACGGGGCACTGAAGCTTTCTTT
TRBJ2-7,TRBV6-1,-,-,CASTGLSYEQYF,TGTGCCAGCACTGGACTCTCCTACGAGCAGTACTTC
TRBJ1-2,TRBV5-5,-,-,CASSLATHYGYTF,TGTGCCAGCAGCTTGGCCACTCACTATGGCTACACCTTC